A single sample gave rise to the 19 T cell receptor beta chains below, sequenced in a study of T cells after yellow fever vaccination. TCRdb reprocessed the 5' RACE reads via MiXCR and lists one record per CDR3 protein. Of some 220,000 distinct CDR3 sequences listed, 3% to 4% are singletons. This sample comprised CD4+ T cells sorted from PBMCs, obtained 10 days after the yellow fever booster vaccination. The receptors were sampled from a man aged 18 to 29 who received the YFV17D yellow fever vaccine.

This clonotype was observed at least ten times. The V call is TRBV18, the J call TRBJ1-3; D call uncertain. Germline loops: CDR1 KGHSH, CDR2 LQKENI. Trimming pared 2 bases from V and 3 bases from J, leaving 8 bases between. The CDR3 is 14 residues long. Here the CDR3 DNA reads TGTGCCAGCTCACCAACGGGATTTGGAAACACCATATATTTT. Translated, it gives CASSPTGFGNTIYF.

The chain carries TRBV7-2 and TRBJ2-1, with no clear D. V lost 0 bases and J 7 bases, leaving 7 bases between the germline ends. Germline CDR1 reads SGHTA; CDR2 reads FQGNSA. This CDR3 region has 13 residues. Here the CDR3 DNA reads TGTGCCAGCAGCTTAGCTCCGAGGAATGAGCAGTTCTTC. It is translated as CASSLAPRNEQFF.

This clonotype came up many times. V and J are TRBV7-6 and TRBJ2-2, with D tentatively TRBD2 (5 bases). The CDR3 is 13 residues long. Between the trimmed V and J ends, which lost 5 bases and 7 bases, there was a span of 11 bases. The germline V gene encodes CDR1 SGHVS and CDR2 FNYEAQ. The CDR3 DNA reads as TGTGCCAGCAGCCCAATTAGCGACGGGGAGCTGTTTTTT. It specifies CASSPISDGELFF.

This clonotype was counted many times. The genes are TRBV6-5 and TRBJ2-3; the D is unclear. Germline CDR1 reads MNHEY; CDR2 reads SVGAGI. V was shortened by 5 bases and J by 4 bases, with 7 bases between the two germline ends. The CDR3 totals 12 residues. The CDR3: CASSGNADTQYF. The CDR3 DNA follows: TGTGCCAGCAGTGGGAATGCAGATACGCAGTATTTT.

Many counts were recorded for this clonotype. The chain combines TRBV7-9 with TRBJ2-7; TRBD2 matches at 7 bases. The CDR3 spans 15 residues. The junction had 13 bases not matched to a gene; V was cut back by 6 bases and J by 5 bases. Germline V gene lookup returns CDR1 SEHNR and CDR2 FQNEAQ (reference sequence). The CDR3 region has the DNA TGTGCCAGCAGGCCCTGGGTAGCGGGTATCGACGAGCAGTACTTC. Translation gives CASRPWVAGIDEQYF. Supplemented by reference TRBV7-9 and TRBJ2-7, the full variable domain reads DTGVSQNPRHKITKRGQNVTFRCDPISEHNRLYWYRQTLGQGPEFLTYFQNEAQLEKSRLLSDRFSAERPKGSFSTLEIQRTEQGDSAMYLCASRPWVAGIDEQYFGPGTRLTVT.

In its sample, this clonotype was seen a few times. The V call is TRBV7-2, the J call TRBJ1-5; D remains unclear. Germline CDR1 reads SGHTA; CDR2 reads FQGNSA. The CDR3 has 10 amino acids. V lost 8 bases, J lost 9 bases, and 8 bases lay in between. The CDR3 protein is CASGNGPQHF. CDR3 DNA: TGTGCCAGCGGCAATGGGCCCCAGCATTTT.

This clonotype was detected ten times or more. The rearrangement links TRBV7-2 to TRBJ2-7; possible D gene TRBD2, 6 bases. V lost 0 bases and J 3 bases, leaving 6 bases between the germline ends. Germline-derived CDR1 and CDR2 are SGHTA and FQGNSA. The CDR3 consists of 13 residues. CDR3 amino acids: CASSLAGGYEQYF. CDR3 nucleotides: TGTGCCAGCAGCTTAGCCGGGGGCTACGAGCAGTACTTC.

This clonotype has a count of ten or more. The chain combines TRBV7-2 with TRBJ2-7, with 9 bases that match TRBD2. J lost 2 bases, V lost 3 bases, and 5 bases had no gene match. This CDR3 spans 15 amino acids. Germline V gene lookup returns CDR1 SGHTA and CDR2 FQGNSA. The DNA for the CDR3 is TGTGCCAGCAGCTTGACTAGCGGTACTACCTACGAGCAGTACTTC. Translating gives CASSLTSGTTYEQYF.

This clonotype occurred many times. The chain is built from TRBV10-3 and TRBJ2-3, with D maybe TRBD2 (5 bases). V lost 6 bases to trimming and J lost 0 bases, with 10 bases between them. The germline CDR1 and CDR2 sequences are ENHRY and SYGVKD. CDR3 length: 14 amino acids. CDR3 DNA: TGTGCCATCAGAGAGGGCAGAAGCACAGATACGCAGTATTTT. Protein sequence: CAIREGRSTDTQYF.

This clonotype showed up just once. The junction does not match germline at one end; this may be a read error. The rearrangement uses TRBV6-4 and TRBJ2-3; no definite D call. The CDR3 contains 13 residues. Germline CDR1 is MRHNA and CDR2 is SNTAGT. The CDR3 spells CASNDGSTDTQYF. The CDR3 region has the DNA TGTGCCAGCAATGACGGTAGCACAGATACGCAGTATTTT.

This clonotype was seen a few times. The gene calls are TRBV24-1 and TRBJ2-1; 10 nucleotides align to TRBD1. The CDR3 runs to 15 residues. V was pared by 0 bases and J by 8 bases, with 3 bases of the junction left unmatched. Germline loops: CDR1 KGHDR, CDR2 SFDVKD. The CDR3 nucleotides are TGTGCCACCAGTGATTTGCCGACAGGGGGCTATGAGCAGTTCTTC. Its translation: CATSDLPTGGYEQFF.

This clonotype was observed a few times. This chain uses TRBV7-2 with TRBJ1-2; D unclear. V lost 3 bases to trimming and J lost 4 bases, with 9 bases between them. CDR1 is SGHTA, CDR2 FQGNSA, per germline. The CDR3 is 13 residues long. The CDR3 DNA sequence: TGTGCCAGCAGCTTCGCTCAACTCTATGGCTACACCTTC. Its translation is CASSFAQLYGYTF.

Ten or more counts support this clonotype. The rearrangement uses TRBV5-5 and TRBJ2-1; possible D gene TRBD1, 6 bases. Germline lookup yields CDR1 SGHKS and CDR2 YYEKEE (reference sequence). The CDR3 spans 16 residues. Trimming removed 4 bases from V and 4 bases from J, with 18 bases in between. CDR3 sequence: CASSNRGSPKYNEQFF. The CDR3 DNA is TGTGCCAGCAGCAATAGGGGGTCCCCTAAGTACAATGAGCAGTTCTTC.

This clonotype was seen repeatedly, ten times or more. The chain couples TRBV28 to TRBJ1-6; D is ambiguous. The CDR3 totals 15 residues. Germline V gives CDR1 MDHEN, CDR2 SYDVKM. V gave up 2 bases and J gave up 7 bases, with 12 bases separating them. This CDR3 is CASSLPAGLNSPLHF. The DNA of the CDR3 is TGTGCCAGCAGTTTACCGGCCGGCCTGAATTCACCCCTCCACTTT.

This clonotype was seen a few times. The J gene is TRBJ1-4, the V gene TRBV7-2; a possible D gene is TRBD1 (5 bases). This CDR3 contains 14 residues. The V and J ends lost 5 bases and 4 bases respectively, with 11 bases between them. Germline V lookup: CDR1 SGHTA, CDR2 FQGNSA. The CDR3 region is CASSPSRDNEKLFF. CDR3 DNA: TGTGCCAGCAGCCCCTCCAGGGATAATGAAAAACTGTTTTTT.

This clonotype was found many times. The V call is TRBV12-3 or TRBV12-4, the J call TRBJ1-3; no reliable D call. V lost 7 bases to trimming and J lost 4 bases, with 8 bases between them. This CDR3 has 12 amino acids. CDR3: CASTRAGNTIYF. CDR3 in DNA: TGTGCCAGCACTCGGGCCGGAAACACCATATATTTT.

This clonotype was counted a few times. This chain connects TRBV5-1 to TRBJ1-6; D might be TRBD1 (6 bases). The CDR3 length is 16 residues. The V end was cut by 0 bases, the J end by 3 bases, with 10 bases between. CDR1 SGHRS and CDR2 YFSETQ come from the germline V gene. The CDR3 region is CASSLVGQLYNSPLHF. DNA for the CDR3: TGCGCCAGCAGCTTGGTTGGACAGCTCTATAATTCACCCCTCCACTTT.

The chain uses TRBV2 and TRBJ2-3; a possible D gene is TRBD1 (5 bases). Germline V gives CDR1 SNHLY, CDR2 FYNNEI. This CDR3 region has 12 residues. Trimming pared 8 bases from V and 2 bases from J, leaving 8 bases between. The CDR3 bases are TGTGCCAGCGACAGCGACACAGATACGCAGTATTTT. Amino acid sequence: CASDSDTDTQYF.

This clonotype was seen a handful of times. The V call is TRBV4-2, the J call TRBJ2-7; D unresolved. The germline CDR1 and CDR2 sequences are LGHNA and YNFKEQ. This CDR3 is built from 12 residues. V was clipped by 0 bases and J by 2 bases, with 2 bases between them. The CDR3 loop is CASSQDPYEQYV. The CDR3 coding sequence is TGTGCCAGCAGCCAAGATCCCTACGAGCAGTACGTC.